This T cell receptor (beta chain) stems from a study of blood T cell repertoires in COVID-19. Study information: There were acute and convalescent COVID-19 samples, and they came from the United States, Italy and Spain. PBMCs, B-cell-depleted T cells, or T cells provided the cDNA or gDNA that made up the material.

The CDR3 loop spans 13 amino acids. Germline loops: CDR1 GTSNPN, CDR2 SVGIG (reference sequence). Trimming stripped 1 base from V and 0 bases from J, with 6 bases between. Per the original data handling: Reference gene primer amplification yielded estimated nucleated cell counts. Here immunoSEQ multiplex PCR was the method, and the copy in TCRdb shows in-frame clones only, minus some. V and J calls and clone size come straight from that table; D and trimming were deduced from the DNA. The sample lists about 70,000 clones, roughly 84% occurring once. The sample taken for sequencing was peripheral blood. The clonotype was recovered from a woman of 80 years or more with active or convalescent COVID-19. This chain links TRBV30 with TRBJ1-1; no firm D call. The CDR3 nucleotides read TGTGCCTGGAGTGGGCAGGTGAACACTGAAGCTTTCTTT. This sequence encodes CAWSGQVNTEAFF.